The present T cell receptor beta chain was sequenced within a study of T cell responses to AZD1222 COVID-19 vaccine. Study-wide points: Just a handful of people given AZD1222 tested seropositive at baseline. Samples come after the peak T cell response, not at day 14. Most donors were white British, females outnumbered males, and clonal diversity was possibly underestimated. Targets within unmutated variant regions were reportedly found for nearly half of spike-specific TCRs.

The table came from immunoSEQ multiplex PCR; TCRdb's copy has only in-frame clones and leaves some out. There are 150,000 or so clones in the sample; approximately 90% occur only once, and less than 1.5% lies in the top ten. As regards this clone: The antigen remains undetermined.

Per germline, CDR1 SEHNR and CDR2 FQNEAQ (reference sequence). The CDR3 is 16 residues long. Trimming took 3 bases from V and 4 from J, leaving 15 bases between them. The sequencing here drew on peripheral blood, taken 28 days after the second AZD1222 dose. The TCR comes from an adult who received the AZD1222 COVID-19 vaccine. The chain joins TRBV7-9 to TRBJ1-4; unclear D gene. The CDR3, as DNA: TGTGCCAGCAGCTTTGGGAGCCGGGCCAATAATGAAAAACTGTTTTTT. It is translated as CASSFGSRANNEKLFF.